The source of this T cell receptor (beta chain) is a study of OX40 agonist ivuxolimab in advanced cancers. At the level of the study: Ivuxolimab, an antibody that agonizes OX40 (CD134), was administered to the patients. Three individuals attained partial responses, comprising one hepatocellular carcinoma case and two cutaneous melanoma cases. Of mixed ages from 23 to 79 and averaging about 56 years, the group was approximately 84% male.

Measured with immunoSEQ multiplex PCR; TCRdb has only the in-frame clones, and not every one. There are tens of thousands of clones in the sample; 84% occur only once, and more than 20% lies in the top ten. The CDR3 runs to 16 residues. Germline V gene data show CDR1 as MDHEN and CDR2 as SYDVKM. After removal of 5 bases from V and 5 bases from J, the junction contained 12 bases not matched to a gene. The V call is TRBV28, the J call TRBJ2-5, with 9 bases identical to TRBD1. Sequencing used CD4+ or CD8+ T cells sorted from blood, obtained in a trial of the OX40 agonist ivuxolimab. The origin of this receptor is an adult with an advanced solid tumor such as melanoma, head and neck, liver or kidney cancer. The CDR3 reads CASSPLGTGNRETQYF. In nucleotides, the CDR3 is TGTGCCAGCAGTCCCCTCGGGACAGGGAATCGGGAGACCCAGTACTTC.